This TCR beta chain was found in a study of shared T cell receptors in the human thymus. Clones were sequenced by immunoSEQ multiplex PCR, and TCRdb holds only the in-frame ones, with some missing. The table shows roughly 560,000 clones, with approximately 80% occurring only once. CDR1 and CDR2 from the germline V gene are MNHEY and SMNVEV (reference sequence). The CDR3 length is 14 residues. V trimming: 5 bases; J trimming: 7 bases; junction bases outside the gene matches: 8. A further study also used this sample, focusing on human thymus T cells. That source adds: Infants served as donors; they were healthy and Finnish and were having corrective surgery for congenital heart defects. The thymus tissue came from resections taken during corrective heart surgery. Overlap was high between thymic repertoires from unrelated individuals, as reported in related research.

The chain uses TRBV27 and TRBJ2-1; 7 nucleotides agree with TRBD2. This TCR derives from a boy younger than two with a congenital heart defect. Specimen: thymocytes. The CDR3 DNA sequence: TGTGCCAGCAGTCAGAGGCGGGAGACGAATGAGCAGTTCTTC. Translating it yields CASSQRRETNEQFF.